The source of this T cell receptor (beta chain) is a study of blood T cell repertoires in COVID-19. TCRdb keeps only in-frame clones here, not all; method: immunoSEQ multiplex PCR. The sample records 98,000 or so clones, around 83% being singletons. The sequence derives from a woman of 80 years or more with active or convalescent COVID-19. The sequencing input was peripheral blood.

The CDR3 DNA sequence: TGTGCCAGCAGTGACAGGCTGGAGGGGGAGCAGTTCTTC. This encodes CASSDRLEGEQFF. This sequence joins TRBV25-1 and TRBJ2-1; possible D gene TRBD2, 6 bases. The length of the CDR3 is 13 residues. With 3 bases removed from V and 10 bases from J, the gap between germline ends came to 13 bases. Germline V lookup: CDR1 MGHDK, CDR2 SYGVNS.